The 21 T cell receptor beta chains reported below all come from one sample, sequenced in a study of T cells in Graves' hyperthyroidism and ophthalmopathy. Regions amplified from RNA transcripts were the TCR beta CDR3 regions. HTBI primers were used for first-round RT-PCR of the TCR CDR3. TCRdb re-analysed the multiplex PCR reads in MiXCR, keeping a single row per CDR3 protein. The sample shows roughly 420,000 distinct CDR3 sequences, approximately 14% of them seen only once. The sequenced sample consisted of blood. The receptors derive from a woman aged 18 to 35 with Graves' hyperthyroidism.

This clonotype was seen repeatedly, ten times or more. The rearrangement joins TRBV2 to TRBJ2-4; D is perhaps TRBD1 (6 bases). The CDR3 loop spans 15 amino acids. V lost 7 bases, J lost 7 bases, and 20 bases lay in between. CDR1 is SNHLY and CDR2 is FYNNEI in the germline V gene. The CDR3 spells CASTNQGQTGNIQYF. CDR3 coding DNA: TGTGCCAGCACCAACCAGGGGCAAACGGGGAACATTCAGTACTTC. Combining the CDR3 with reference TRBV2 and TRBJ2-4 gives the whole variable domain EPEVTQTPSHQVTQMGQEVILRCVPISNHLYFYWYRQILGQKVEFLVSFYNNEISEKSEIFDDQFSVERPDGSNFTLKIRSTKLEDSAMYFCASTNQGQTGNIQYFGAGTRLSVL.

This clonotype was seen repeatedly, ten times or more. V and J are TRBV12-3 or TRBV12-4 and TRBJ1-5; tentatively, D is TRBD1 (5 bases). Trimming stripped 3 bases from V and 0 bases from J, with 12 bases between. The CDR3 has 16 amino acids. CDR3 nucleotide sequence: TGTGCCAGCAGTTTTTGGGACGGTAATAGCAATCAGCCCCAGCATTTT. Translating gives CASSFWDGNSNQPQHF.

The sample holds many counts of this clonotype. CDR3 bases: TGTGCCAGCAGCGTACTCTCCGGGACAGGGGGCAGGGATACGCAGTATTTT. The encoded protein is CASSVLSGTGGRDTQYF. The chain combines TRBV9 with TRBJ2-3; 12 bases map to TRBD1. The length of the CDR3 is 17 residues. V was pared by 1 base and J by 6 bases, with 9 bases of the junction left unmatched. Germline CDR1 is SGDLS and CDR2 is YYNGEE.

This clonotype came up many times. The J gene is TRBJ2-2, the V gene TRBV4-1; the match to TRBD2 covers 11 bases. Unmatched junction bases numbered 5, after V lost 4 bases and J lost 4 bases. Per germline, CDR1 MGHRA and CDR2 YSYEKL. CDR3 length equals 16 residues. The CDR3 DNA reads TGCGCCAGCAGCCTAGCGGGGGGGCCTTCCACCGGGGAGCTGTTTTTT. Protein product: CASSLAGGPSTGELFF.

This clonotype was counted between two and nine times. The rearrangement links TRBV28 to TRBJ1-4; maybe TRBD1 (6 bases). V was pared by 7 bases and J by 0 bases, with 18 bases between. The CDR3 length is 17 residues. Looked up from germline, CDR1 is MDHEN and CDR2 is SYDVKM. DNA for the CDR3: TGTGCCAGCACCCTGGGATCGGCAGGGGCAACTAATGAAAAACTGTTTTTT. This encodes CASTLGSAGATNEKLFF.

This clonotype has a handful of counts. Here the CDR3 reads CASSQREDWYTGELFF. In nucleotides, the CDR3 is TGTGCCAGCAGCCAACGGGAGGATTGGTACACCGGGGAGCTGTTTTTT. The gene calls are TRBV7-2 and TRBJ2-2; 7 bases agree with TRBD2. Germline V lookup: CDR1 SGHTA, CDR2 FQGNSA. The trim removed 5 bases at V and 3 bases at J, leaving 9 bases unmatched. The CDR3 is 16 amino acids. Drawing the rest from reference TRBV7-2 and TRBJ2-2, the complete variable domain is GAGVSQSPSNKVTEKGKDVELRCDPISGHTALYWYRQSLGQGLEFLIYFQGNSAPDKSGLPSDRFSAERTGGSVSTLTIQRTQQEDSAVYLCASSQREDWYTGELFFGEGSRLTVL.

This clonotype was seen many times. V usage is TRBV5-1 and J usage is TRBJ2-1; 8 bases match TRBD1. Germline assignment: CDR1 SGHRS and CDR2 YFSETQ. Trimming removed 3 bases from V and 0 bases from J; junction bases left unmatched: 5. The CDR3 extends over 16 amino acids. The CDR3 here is CASSWGQASSYNEQFF. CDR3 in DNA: TGCGCCAGCAGCTGGGGACAGGCGAGCTCCTACAATGAGCAGTTCTTC.

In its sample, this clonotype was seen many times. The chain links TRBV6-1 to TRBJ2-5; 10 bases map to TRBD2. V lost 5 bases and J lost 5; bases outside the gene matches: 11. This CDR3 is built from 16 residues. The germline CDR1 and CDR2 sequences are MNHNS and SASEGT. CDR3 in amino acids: CASSRTPGTSEETQYF. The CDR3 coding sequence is TGTGCCAGCAGTAGGACCCCCGGGACTAGCGAGGAGACCCAGTACTTC.

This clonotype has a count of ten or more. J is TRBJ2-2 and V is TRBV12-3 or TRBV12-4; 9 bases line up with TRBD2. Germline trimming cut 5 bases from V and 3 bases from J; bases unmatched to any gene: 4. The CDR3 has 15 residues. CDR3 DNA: TGTGCCAGCAGTCCGACTAGCGGTTACACCGGGGAGCTGTTTTTT. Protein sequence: CASSPTSGYTGELFF.

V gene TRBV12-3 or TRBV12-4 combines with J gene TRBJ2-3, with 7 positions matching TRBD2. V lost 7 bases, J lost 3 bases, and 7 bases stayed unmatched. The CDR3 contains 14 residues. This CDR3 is CASKAGISTDTQYF. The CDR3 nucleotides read TGTGCCAGCAAAGCGGGGATAAGTACAGATACGCAGTATTTT.

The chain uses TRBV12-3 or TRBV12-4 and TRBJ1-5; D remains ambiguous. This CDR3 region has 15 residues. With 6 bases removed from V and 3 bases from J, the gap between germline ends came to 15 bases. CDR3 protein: CASRADGVLNQPQHF. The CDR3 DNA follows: TGTGCCAGCAGAGCTGACGGTGTCCTCAATCAGCCCCAGCATTTT.

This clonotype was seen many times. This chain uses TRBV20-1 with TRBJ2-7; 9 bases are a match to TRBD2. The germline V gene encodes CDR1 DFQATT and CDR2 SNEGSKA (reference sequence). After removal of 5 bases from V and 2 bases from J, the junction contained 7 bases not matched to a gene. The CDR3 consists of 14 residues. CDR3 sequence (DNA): TGCAGTGCTGAAGGACTAGCGCTTCCCTACGAGCAGTACTTC. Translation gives CSAEGLALPYEQYF.

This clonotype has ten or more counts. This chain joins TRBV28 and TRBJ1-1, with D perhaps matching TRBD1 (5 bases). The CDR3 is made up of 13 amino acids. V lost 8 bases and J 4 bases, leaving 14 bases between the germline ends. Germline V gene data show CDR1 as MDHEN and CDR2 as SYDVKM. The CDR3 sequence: CASASPGGTEAFF. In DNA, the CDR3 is TGTGCCAGCGCGAGTCCTGGGGGCACTGAAGCTTTCTTT.

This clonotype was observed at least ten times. This CDR3 is CASSASSGRKGEQFF. CDR3 in DNA: TGTGCCAGCAGTGCAAGTAGCGGGAGGAAGGGTGAGCAGTTCTTC. V usage is TRBV2 and J usage is TRBJ2-1, with 10 bases fitting TRBD2. CDR1 is SNHLY and CDR2 is FYNNEI in the germline V gene. V gave up 4 bases and J gave up 9 bases; unmatched junction bases: 9. This CDR3 is 15 amino acids long. The variable domain in full, with the rest retrieved from reference TRBV2 and TRBJ2-1, is EPEVTQTPSHQVTQMGQEVILRCVPISNHLYFYWYRQILGQKVEFLVSFYNNEISEKSEIFDDQFSVERPDGSNFTLKIRSTKLEDSAMYFCASSASSGRKGEQFFGPGTRLTVL.

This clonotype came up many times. The CDR3 DNA reads TGTGCCAGCAGCCCTAGCGGGAACATTCAGTACTTC. It translates to CASSPSGNIQYF. This chain uses TRBV7-9 with TRBJ2-4; 8 bases map to TRBD2. CDR1 SEHNR and CDR2 FQNEAQ come from the germline V gene (reference sequence). V shed 5 bases, J shed 7 bases, and the junction held 1 base outside the gene matches. The CDR3 runs to 12 residues.

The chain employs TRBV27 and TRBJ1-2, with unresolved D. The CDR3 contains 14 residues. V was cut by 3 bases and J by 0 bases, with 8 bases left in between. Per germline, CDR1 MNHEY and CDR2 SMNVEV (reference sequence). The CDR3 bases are TGTGCCAGCAGTTTGGCCCCCTCTAACTATGGCTACACCTTC. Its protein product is CASSLAPSNYGYTF.

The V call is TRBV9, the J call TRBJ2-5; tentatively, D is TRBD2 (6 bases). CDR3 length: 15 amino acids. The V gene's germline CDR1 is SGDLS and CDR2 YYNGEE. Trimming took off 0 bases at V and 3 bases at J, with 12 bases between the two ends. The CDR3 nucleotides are TGTGCCAGCAGCGTAGGAGGGAGGCAGAAAGAGACCCAGTACTTC. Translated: CASSVGGRQKETQYF.

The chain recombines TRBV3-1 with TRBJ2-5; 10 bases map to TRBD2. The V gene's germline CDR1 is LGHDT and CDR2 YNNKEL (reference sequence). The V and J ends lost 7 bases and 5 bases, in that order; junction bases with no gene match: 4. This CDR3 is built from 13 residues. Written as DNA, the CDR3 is TGTGCCAGCATAAAGCGGGGGGGGGAGACCCAGTACTTC. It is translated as CASIKRGGETQYF.

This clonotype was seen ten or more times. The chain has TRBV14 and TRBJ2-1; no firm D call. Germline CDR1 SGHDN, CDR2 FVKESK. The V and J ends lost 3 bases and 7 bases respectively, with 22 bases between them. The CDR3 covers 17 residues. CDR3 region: CASSHMEKSLIANEQFF. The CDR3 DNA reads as TGTGCCAGCAGCCACATGGAAAAGAGTTTGATAGCAAATGAGCAGTTCTTC.

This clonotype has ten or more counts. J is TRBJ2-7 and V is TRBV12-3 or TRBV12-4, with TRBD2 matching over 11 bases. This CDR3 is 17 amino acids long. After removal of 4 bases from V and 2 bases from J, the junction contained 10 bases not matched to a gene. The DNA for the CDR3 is TGTGCCAGCAGTTCCCCGTTACTAGCGGGAGTCCCCTACGAGCAGTACTTC. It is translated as CASSSPLLAGVPYEQYF.

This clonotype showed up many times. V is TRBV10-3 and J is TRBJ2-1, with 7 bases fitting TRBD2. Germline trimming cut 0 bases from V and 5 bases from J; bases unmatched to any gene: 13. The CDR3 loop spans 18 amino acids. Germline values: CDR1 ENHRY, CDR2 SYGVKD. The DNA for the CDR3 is TGTGCCATCAGTGAGTCGCCCCTAGCGGAATGGGCCCACAATGAGCAGTTCTTC. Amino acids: CAISESPLAEWAHNEQFF.